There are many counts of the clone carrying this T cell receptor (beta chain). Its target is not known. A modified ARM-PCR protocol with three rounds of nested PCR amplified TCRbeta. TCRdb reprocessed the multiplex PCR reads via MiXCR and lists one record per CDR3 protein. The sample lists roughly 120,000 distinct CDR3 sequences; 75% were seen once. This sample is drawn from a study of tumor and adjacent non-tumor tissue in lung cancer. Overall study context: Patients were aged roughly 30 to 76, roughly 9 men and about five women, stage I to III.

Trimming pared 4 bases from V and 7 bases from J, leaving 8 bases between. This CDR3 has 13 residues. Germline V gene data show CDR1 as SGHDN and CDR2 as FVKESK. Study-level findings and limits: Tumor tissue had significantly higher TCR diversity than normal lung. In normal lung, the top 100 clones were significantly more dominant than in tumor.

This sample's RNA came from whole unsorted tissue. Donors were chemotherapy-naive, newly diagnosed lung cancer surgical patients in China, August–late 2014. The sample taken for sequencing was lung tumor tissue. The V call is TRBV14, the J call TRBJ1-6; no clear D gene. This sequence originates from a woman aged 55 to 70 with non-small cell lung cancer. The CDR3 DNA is TGTGCCAGCAGCCCGTATGGGAATTCACCCCTCCACTTT. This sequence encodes CASSPYGNSPLHF. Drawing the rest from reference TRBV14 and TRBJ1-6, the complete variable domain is EAGVTQFPSHSVIEKGQTVTLRCDPISGHDNLYWYRRVMGKEIKFLLHFVKESKQDESGMPNNRFLAERTGGTYSTLKVQPAELEDSGVYFCASSPYGNSPLHFGNGTRLTVT.